The present TCR beta chain was sequenced within a study of cytomegalovirus exposure and HLA in healthy donors (dated by TCRdb to 2015 to 2018). Regarding the research as a whole: An earlier analysis of 587 of the donors reported 250 to 350 Gb of sequence data and around 100 million unique TCR beta sequences obtained from about 180 million T cells. About 5 DR-DQ haplotypes were handled as single units for association and clustering, since linkage in the cohort was strong. The number of donors typed differed by locus, with about 629-630 for A, B, C, DRB1 and DQB1, 522 for DQA1, 600 to 610 for DPA1, and over 400 for DPB1. Class I and class II HLA loci were covered by the typing at four-digit resolution. The study profiled the T cell repertoires of fewer than 850 subjects by immunosequencing and related them to cytomegalovirus serostatus. High-throughput TCR immunosequencing, statistical association of individual TCRs with disease status, and machine learning were combined to predict cytomegalovirus infection status. A separate validation cohort of about 110 different subjects was used in addition to the approximately 700-subject first cohort. To study patterns of TCR occurrence, a later analysis re-analyzed previously published TCR beta repertoires from 500 to 850 donors and added high-resolution HLA genotyping. An earlier analysis of fewer than 700 of the donors applied high-throughput TCR beta sequencing to assess whether each TCR beta V gene segment acted as functional or pseudogenic. Donor age, sex, ethnicity and CMV serostatus were compiled together with the repertoire data. Among the 398 genotyped donors, 75% to 90% belonged to the genetic ancestry cluster associated with self-reported Caucasian donors. Rather than using new phenotypic data, the later analysis identified candidate immune exposures from TCR beta sequences and from how often those sequences occurred across donors. A later genetic analysis took genome-wide SNP genotypes for about 65% of the 666 donors and used that subset as a discovery cohort. Among about 400 genotyped donors of the cohort, an average of approximately 220,000 unique TCR beta nucleotide sequences was sequenced per donor, of which about 18% were non-productive. An early release covering over 500 HLA-typed donors comprised about 300 gigabases of sequencing data and roughly 86 million unique TCR sequences. The study was designed to test whether signatures of past pathogen exposure could be identified by cataloging public T cell receptors. All discovery cohort repertoires had been generated on a single sequencing platform.

In total, 630 or so healthy bone marrow donors made up the cohort. All cohort members were sampled while nominally healthy, although unrecorded immune exposures were likely present. The donor tested CMV seronegative, placing the donor among the roughly 350 seronegative members of the cohort. Every donor gave a peripheral blood sample, and the peripheral blood mononuclear cells from that sample were used for TCR beta sequencing. Genomic DNA was extracted from the blood cell samples with the Qiagen DNeasy Blood Extraction Kit. Overall study results and their limits: Most TCR sequences were observed very rarely across donors, whereas some public TCRs were present in many individuals. Because some donors lacked HLA typing at each locus, the association tests relied only on the typed subset. According to the authors, the approach could potentially be generalized to other disease states and immunological phenotypes. CMV serostatus was the only immune exposure information available for the cohort. Linkage disequilibrium might explain the correlated functional status among segregating V segments, but an unknown experimental factor could not be ruled out. A cluster of highly shared sequence variants was judged likely to be a technical artifact of the sequencing pipeline. In a later genetic analysis, fewer N-insertions in productive TCRs were reported among donors in an Asian-associated ancestry cluster than the approximately 670-donor mean. The study listed 150 to 200 TCR beta chains as associated with cytomegalovirus. Presence/absence analyses assumed roughly uniform sequencing depth across donors, an assumption that may not hold. In an earlier analysis of approximately 590 of the donors, most TCR beta V segments were observed in productive rearrangements about 87% or about 30% of the time, broadly matching IMGT annotations. Three of the identified cytomegalovirus-associated TCR beta chains were confirmed in vitro to be specific for cytomegalovirus antigens. A further reported finding was that TCR beta sequences accurately predicted the HLA-A and HLA-B alleles for most subjects in the first cohort. V-gene and J-gene trimming of TCR beta chains was associated with a missense DCLRE1C variant in a later genetic analysis, and the association was replicated in an independent cohort. Specific HLA alleles were associated with 18,000 or so TCR beta sequences at a false discovery rate of 0.05 in a later analysis. Some IMGT-functional V segments, including TRBV6-2 and TRBV6-3, could not be distinguished by the 87-base-pair reads and were therefore excluded. The classifier was reported to diagnose cytomegalovirus status with high specificity and sensitivity in both the original cohort and the validation cohort. This cohort had only TCR beta chains sequenced, and the lack of alpha or paired-chain data limited which features could be detected. In a later analysis, HLA-associated TCR beta chains showed more clonal expansion and lower generation probabilities than non-associated chains that were equally common. The earlier analysis of 587 of the donors excluded 15 to 20 rarely observed V segments, including chromosome 9 orphons, because counts were too low. In a later analysis, most CMV-associated TCR beta chains were found to appear HLA-restricted, with HLA associations seemingly driven largely by CMV exposure. According to a later analysis, TCR association rates differed among HLA loci, with DRB1 alleles showing the most associated TCRs and HLA-C alleles showing the fewest. When HLA alleles, especially DR and DQ, strongly co-occurred, TCR associations were difficult to assign to individual alleles. A later analysis reported that several top co-occurrence clusters appeared linked to parvovirus B19, influenza, CMV and Epstein-Barr virus.

With regard to this clone: Its antigen target is currently unknown. Base quality data are lacking; no much larger clone is found one base away.

From a lookup of the germline V gene, CDR1 and CDR2 are SGHRS and YFSETQ. The CDR3 sequence holds 12 residues, the cysteine and phenylalanine included. The only DNA kept is the CDR3, 36 bases in frame from the first base. The junction carries 10 bases between V and J, which are trimmed by 0 bases and 10 bases respectively. Receptors were amplified or captured by the immunoSEQ multiplex PCR assay. For the multiplex PCR, a mixture combining 60 forward primers for TCR Vbeta segments and 13 reverse primers for TCR Jbeta segments was used. A multiplex PCR assay on genomic DNA amplified the CDR3 region of rearranged TCR beta genes. The Illumina HiSeq System was used to sequence the amplified TCR beta libraries as 87-base-pair reads. The study's own analysis went as follows. Across the 666 repertoires, a later analysis counted roughly 77 million unique TCR beta chains, roughly 11 million of which were shared by at least two donors. Raw reads were error-corrected and collapsed into unique sequences by a nearest-neighbor algorithm in which closely related sequences were merged to remove PCR and sequencing errors. V, D and J gene segments were assigned by aligning CDR3 sequences to IMGT reference sequences. For a sequence to be retained, a match of at least six nucleotides to both a V gene segment and a J gene segment was required. A rearrangement counted as productive if the CDR3 had no stop codons and remained in frame with V and J, and every other rearrangement counted as non-productive. CDR3 was defined by IMGT convention, running from the second conserved V-encoded cysteine to the conserved J-encoded phenylalanine. In an earlier analysis of 587 of the donors, sequences lacking an unambiguous match to a single V gene segment were excluded. An earlier analysis of 587 of the donors classified V segments as functional when productive rearrangements were above 56.7% and as segregating when the standard deviation between donors was above 5%. To diagnose cytomegalovirus status from the catalog of TCR beta chain sequences, a statistical classification framework was built. In a later analysis, TCR nucleotide sequences were compared against IMGT/GENE-DB human TR gene sequences so that V and J genes could be assigned. The TCRdist pipeline was used in a later analysis to assign CDR3 sequences and most-parsimonious VDJ recombination scenarios. In a later analysis, each TCR beta chain was defined by its CDR3 amino acid sequence together with its V-gene family, and reads lacking a unique V-gene family were excluded. As a way to deal with suspected cross-contamination and a sequencing artifact, a later analysis dropped more than 500 nucleotide sequences that were highly shared and had low generation probability. In a later analysis, a clonal expansion index for each public chain was calculated from normalized within-repertoire ranks of inferred template counts. Generation probabilities in a later analysis came from a VDJ recombination model fitted to out-of-frame rearrangements, and those results were checked against IGoR. Hypergeometric tests were used in a later analysis to score TCR-TCR, TCR-HLA and TCR-CMV co-occurrence, with a repertoire-size bias correction applied to the TCR pairs. In a later analysis, false discovery rates were estimated by permuting HLA or CMV assignments 20 times. A later analysis grouped co-occurring TCRs with DBSCAN, adding TCRdist sequence similarity when clustering within HLA-allele-positive subsets. Repertoires with fewer than 30,000 or more than 120,000 public chains were left out of co-occurrence clustering, as were roughly five repertoires with anomalous nucleotide sharing. In its TCRdb copy, this immuneACCESS table keeps in-frame sequences only and misses some clones. Where compared with another copy, unresolved V genes explain less than half of these, and the others have no known cause. V, J and clone size reflect that table, while D and trimming were determined from the DNA. Recorded for this sample are around 130,000 clones; over 70% of them occurred a single time. The ten most abundant clones make up approximately 1.7% of the sample.

Recombination linked TRBV5-1 to TRBJ1-1; too little of a D gene remains to name it. The sequence was obtained from a woman aged 40 to 50 in good health and CMV-seronegative. The sequencing sample was made of PBMCs. The CDR3 reads CASSLDLSRAFF. The DNA sequence reads TGCGCCAGCAGCTTGGACCTGTCCAGAGCTTTCTTT.